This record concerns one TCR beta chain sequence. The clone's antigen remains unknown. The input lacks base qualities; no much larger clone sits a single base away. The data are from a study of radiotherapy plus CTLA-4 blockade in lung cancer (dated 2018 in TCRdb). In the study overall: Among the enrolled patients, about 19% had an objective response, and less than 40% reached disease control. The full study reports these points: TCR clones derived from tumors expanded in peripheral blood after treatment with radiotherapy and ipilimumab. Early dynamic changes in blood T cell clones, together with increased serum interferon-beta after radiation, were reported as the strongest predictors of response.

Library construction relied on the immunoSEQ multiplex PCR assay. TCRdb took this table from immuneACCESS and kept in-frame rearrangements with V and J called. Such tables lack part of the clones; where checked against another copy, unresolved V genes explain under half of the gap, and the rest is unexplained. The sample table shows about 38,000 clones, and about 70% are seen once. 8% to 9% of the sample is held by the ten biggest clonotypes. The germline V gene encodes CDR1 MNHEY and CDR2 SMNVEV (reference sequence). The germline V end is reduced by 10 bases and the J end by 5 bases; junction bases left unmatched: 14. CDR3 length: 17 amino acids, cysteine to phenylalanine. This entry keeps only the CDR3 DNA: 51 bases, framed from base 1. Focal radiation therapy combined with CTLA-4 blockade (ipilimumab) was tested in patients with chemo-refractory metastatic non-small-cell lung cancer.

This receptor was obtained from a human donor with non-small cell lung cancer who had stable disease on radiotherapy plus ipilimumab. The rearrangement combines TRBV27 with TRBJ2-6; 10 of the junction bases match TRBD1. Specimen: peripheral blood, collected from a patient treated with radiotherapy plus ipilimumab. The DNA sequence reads TGTGCCACCCTATACTGGGACAGGGGCGGGAGGGCCAACGTCCTGACTTTC. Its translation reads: CATLYWDRGGRANVLTF.